These 14 T cell receptor beta chains originate from one sample sequenced in a study of blood T cell repertoires in COVID-19 (TCRdb year 2020). Library generation was performed with the immunoSEQ multiplex PCR assay. The source is immuneACCESS, and TCRdb retained only in-frame sequences with V and J called. Part of the clones is not carried over; for the studies checked, unresolved V genes explain less than half of this, and the remainder is unexplained. Counted in this sample were under 250,000 clones; roughly four fifths of them appeared once. Jointly, the top ten make up 12% of the sample. The sequenced material came from peripheral blood. These receptors came from a woman aged 40 to 50 with acute or convalescent COVID-19.

The chain couples TRBV11-1 to TRBJ1-1, with 8 bases identical to TRBD1. With V trimmed by 6 bases and J by 0 bases, 3 bases remained unmatched. Germline assignment: CDR1 SGHAT and CDR2 FQDESV (reference sequence). The CDR3 consists of 14 residues. CDR3 sequence reads: CASSLTGVNTEAFF. The CDR3 bases are TGTGCCAGCAGTCTGACAGGGGTGAACACTGAAGCTTTCTTT.

The rearrangement uses TRBV4-2 and TRBJ2-5; the D gene is possibly TRBD2 (6 bases). Trimming shortened V by 0 bases and J by 2 bases, and 25 bases separated the two germline ends. CDR1 and CDR2 (germline): LGHNA, YNFKEQ. The CDR3 has 20 amino acids. The CDR3 loop is CASSQDQGGNGPHLQETQYF. CDR3 DNA: TGTGCCAGCAGCCAAGATCAGGGCGGGAACGGGCCGCACCTACAAGAGACCCAGTACTTC.

CDR3 DNA sequence: TGTGCCAGCAGGCTCAGGGCGGGGGGTGAAAAACTGTTTTTT. It specifies CASRLRAGGEKLFF. This chain joins TRBV27 and TRBJ1-4, with a tentative D call TRBD1 (5 bases). The CDR3 extends over 14 amino acids. Trimming left V 6 bases short and J 7 bases short, with 15 bases between. Per germline, CDR1 MNHEY and CDR2 SMNVEV (reference sequence).

This chain links TRBV24-1 with TRBJ2-7; TRBD1 matches 10 bases. CDR3 length: 13 amino acids. The ends lost 4 bases at V and 6 bases at J; junction bases unmatched: 2. Germline-derived CDR1 and CDR2 are KGHDR and SFDVKD. In DNA form, the CDR3 reads TGTGCCACCAGTGAAGGGGACAGGGGCGAGCAGTACTTC. This sequence encodes CATSEGDRGEQYF.

This clone was counted a few times. V usage is TRBV27 and J usage is TRBJ1-2; maybe TRBD1 (6 bases). CDR1 is MNHEY, CDR2 SMNVEV, per germline (reference sequence). This CDR3 has 15 residues. Trimming took off 3 bases at V and 3 bases at J, with 14 bases between the two ends. Here the CDR3 reads CASSLGGAYHYGYTF. The DNA for the CDR3 is TGTGCCAGCAGTTTGGGGGGGGCATACCACTATGGCTACACCTTC.

In the case of this clone: The same CDR3 also results from other DNA sequences found in this sample. This chain uses TRBV3-1 (or the pseudogene TRBV3-2) with TRBJ1-2; the D gene is possibly TRBD1 (6 bases). Germline V CDR1 and CDR2: LGHDT, YNNKEL (reference sequence). Trimming shortened V by 4 bases and J by 0 bases, and 9 bases separated the two germline ends. The CDR3 is 14 amino acids. DNA for the CDR3: TGTGCCAGCAGCCCAAGACAGGCTAACTATGGCTACACCTTC. Amino acid sequence: CASSPRQANYGYTF.

The chain couples TRBV7-2 to TRBJ2-3; no firm D call. The CDR3 runs 12 residues. The ends were cut back, 3 bases at V and 7 bases at J, with 8 bases in the middle. CDR1 and CDR2 (germline): SGHTA, FQGNSA. This CDR3 is CASSFGLYTQYF. Here the CDR3 DNA reads TGTGCCAGCAGCTTCGGGTTGTATACGCAGTATTTT.

The V gene is TRBV30, the J gene TRBJ1-1, with TRBD1 matching 9 bases. This CDR3 comprises 14 residues. Germline V gene lookup returns CDR1 GTSNPN and CDR2 SVGIG (reference sequence). V dropped 2 bases and J dropped 5; count of bases not matched to a gene: 6. This CDR3 reads CAWSQGTGFTEAFF. DNA for the CDR3: TGTGCCTGGAGTCAAGGGACAGGGTTTACTGAAGCTTTCTTT.

This clone showed up just a few times. The genes are TRBV13 and TRBJ2-1; D may be TRBD2 (7 bases). Trimming stripped 4 bases from V and 4 bases from J, with 17 bases between. The CDR3 totals 16 residues. Germline V lookup: CDR1 PRHDT, CDR2 FYEKMQ (reference sequence). The CDR3 loop reads CASSSPRGADYNEQFF. CDR3 in DNA: TGTGCCAGCAGCTCGCCCCGGGGGGCCGATTACAATGAGCAGTTCTTC.

The chain joins TRBV3-1 (or the pseudogene TRBV3-2) to TRBJ2-7, with 7 bases aligning to TRBD2. Trimming at V came to 1 base and at J to 3 bases, leaving 6 bases not matched to a gene. Germline V gene lookup returns CDR1 LGHDT and CDR2 YNNKEL (reference sequence). This CDR3 comprises 15 residues. The CDR3 nucleotides read TGTGCCAGCAGCCAAGGATGGGGGGGTTACTACGAGCAGTACTTC. Translating gives CASSQGWGGYYEQYF.

The table lists this clone with a few counts. The chain combines TRBV12-3 or TRBV12-4 with TRBJ2-2; D is unresolved. V was trimmed by 3 bases and J by 4 bases, leaving 6 bases between them. This CDR3 has 13 amino acids. CDR3 in amino acids: CASSFGITGELFF. The CDR3 DNA reads TGTGCCAGCAGTTTCGGTATCACCGGGGAGCTGTTTTTT.

This clone was observed once. The rearrangement links TRBV19 to TRBJ2-3, with TRBD1 matching over 9 bases. Germline V gene data show CDR1 as LNHDA and CDR2 as SQIVND (reference sequence). This CDR3 is 15 amino acids long. With 7 bases clipped from V and 2 bases from J, the junction kept 7 bases outside the gene matches. CDR3 amino acids: CASIRDRASTDTQYF. Written as DNA, the CDR3 is TGTGCCAGTATTCGGGACAGGGCCTCCACAGATACGCAGTATTTT. The full variable domain, rest sourced from reference TRBV19 and TRBJ2-3, is DGGITQSPKYLFRKEGQNVTLSCEQNLNHDAMYWYRQDPGQGLRLIYYSQIVNDFQKGDIAEGYSVSREKKESFPLTVTSAQKNPTAFYLCASIRDRASTDTQYFGPGTRLTVL.

This chain uses TRBV24-1 with TRBJ1-5; 10 bases match TRBD1. CDR3 length: 18 amino acids. V shed 7 bases and J 0 bases; nucleotides not matched to a gene: 11. Germline V gives CDR1 KGHDR, CDR2 SFDVKD. The CDR3 region is CATRRTGTGAYSNQPQHF. CDR3 nucleotides: TGTGCCACCAGGAGAACCGGGACAGGGGCCTATAGCAATCAGCCCCAGCATTTT.

The chain employs TRBV4-2 and TRBJ1-2; 10 nucleotides match TRBD1. Germline assignment: CDR1 LGHNA and CDR2 YNFKEQ. The CDR3 sequence is 15 residues long. The ends lost 2 bases at V and 3 bases at J; junction bases unmatched: 3. In nucleotides, the CDR3 is TGTGCCAGCAGCCAAACCGGGACAGGGGACTATGGCTACACCTTC. Protein: CASSQTGTGDYGYTF.